This entry is about one T cell receptor beta chain. Its target is not known. 13 Jbeta primers and 60 Vbeta primers were used for the PCR. Under the authors' procedure: It was a later analysis that counted about 80 million unique TCR beta chains, of which 8.5 million to 12 million were shared. Some clones are missing from TCRdb's copy, which holds only in-frame ones; the method was immunoSEQ multiplex PCR. V, J and clone size are taken as reported in that table, and D and trimming were inferred from the DNA itself. The sample yields 150,000 or so clones, about 85% seen once. Germline assignment: CDR1 SGHTA and CDR2 FQGNSA. The CDR3 has 18 amino acids. Trimming removed 5 bases from V and 0 bases from J; junction bases left unmatched: 7. The data belong to a study of cytomegalovirus exposure and HLA in healthy donors. Study results and caveats: About 87% or about 30% of the time was how often most TCR beta V segments were productive, according to an earlier analysis.

This clonotype originated in a man aged 18 to 29 in good health and CMV-seronegative. Input material: PBMCs. The V and J genes are TRBV7-2 and TRBJ2-3; the match to TRBD2 covers 14 bases. In DNA form, the CDR3 reads TGTGCCAGCAGCGCCAGACTAGCGGGAGGGGTGAGCACAGATACGCAGTATTTT. Amino acids: CASSARLAGGVSTDTQYF. The whole variable domain, remainder taken from reference TRBV7-2 and TRBJ2-3, is GAGVSQSPSNKVTEKGKDVELRCDPISGHTALYWYRQSLGQGLEFLIYFQGNSAPDKSGLPSDRFSAERTGGSVSTLTIQRTQQEDSAVYLCASSARLAGGVSTDTQYFGPGTRLTVL.